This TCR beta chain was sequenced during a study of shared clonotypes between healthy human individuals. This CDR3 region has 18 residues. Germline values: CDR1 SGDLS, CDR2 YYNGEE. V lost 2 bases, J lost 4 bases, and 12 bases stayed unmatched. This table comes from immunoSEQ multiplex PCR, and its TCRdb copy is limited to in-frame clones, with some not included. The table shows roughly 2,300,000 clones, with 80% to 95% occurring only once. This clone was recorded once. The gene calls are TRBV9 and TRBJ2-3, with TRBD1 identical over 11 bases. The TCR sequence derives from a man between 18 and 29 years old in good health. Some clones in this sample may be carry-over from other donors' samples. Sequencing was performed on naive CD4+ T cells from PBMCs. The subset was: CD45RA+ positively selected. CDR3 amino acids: CASSVGVGQGAFADTQYF. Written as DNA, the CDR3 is TGTGCCAGCAGCGTGGGCGTCGGACAGGGGGCTTTCGCAGATACGCAGTATTTT.